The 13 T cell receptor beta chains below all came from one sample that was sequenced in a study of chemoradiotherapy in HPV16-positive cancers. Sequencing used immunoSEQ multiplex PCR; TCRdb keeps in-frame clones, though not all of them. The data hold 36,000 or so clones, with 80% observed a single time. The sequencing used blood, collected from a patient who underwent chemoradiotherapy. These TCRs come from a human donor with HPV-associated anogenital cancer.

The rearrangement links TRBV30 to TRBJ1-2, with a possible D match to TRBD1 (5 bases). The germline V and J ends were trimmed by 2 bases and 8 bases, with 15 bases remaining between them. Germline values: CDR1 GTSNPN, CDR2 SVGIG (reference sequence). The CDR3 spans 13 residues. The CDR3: CAWSYGQGEGYTF. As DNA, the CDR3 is TGTGCCTGGAGTTACGGGCAGGGCGAGGGCTACACCTTC.

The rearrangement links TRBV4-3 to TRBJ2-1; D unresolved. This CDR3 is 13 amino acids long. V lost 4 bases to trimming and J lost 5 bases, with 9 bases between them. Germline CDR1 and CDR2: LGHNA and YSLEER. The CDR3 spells CASSLGTNNEQFF. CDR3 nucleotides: TGCGCCAGCAGCCTAGGTACTAACAATGAGCAGTTCTTC.

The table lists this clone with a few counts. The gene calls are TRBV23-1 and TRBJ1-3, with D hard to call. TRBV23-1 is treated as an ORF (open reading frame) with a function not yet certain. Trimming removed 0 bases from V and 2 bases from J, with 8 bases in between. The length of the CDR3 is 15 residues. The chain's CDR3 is CASSQSPEAGNTIYF. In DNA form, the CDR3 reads TGCGCCAGCAGTCAATCGCCAGAGGCTGGAAACACCATATATTTT.

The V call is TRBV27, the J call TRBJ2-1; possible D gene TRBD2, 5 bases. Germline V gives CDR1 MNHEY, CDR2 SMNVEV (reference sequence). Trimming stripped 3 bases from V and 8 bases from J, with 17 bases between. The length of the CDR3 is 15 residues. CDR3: CASSFDGLANYEQFF. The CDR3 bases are TGTGCCAGCAGTTTTGACGGGCTAGCAAACTATGAGCAGTTCTTC.

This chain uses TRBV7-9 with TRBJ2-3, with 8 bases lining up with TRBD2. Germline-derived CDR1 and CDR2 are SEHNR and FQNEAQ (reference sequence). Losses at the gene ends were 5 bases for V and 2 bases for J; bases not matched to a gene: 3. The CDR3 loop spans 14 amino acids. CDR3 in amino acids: CASSRSGVTDTQYF. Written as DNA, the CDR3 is TGTGCCAGCAGCCGTAGCGGGGTCACAGATACGCAGTATTTT.

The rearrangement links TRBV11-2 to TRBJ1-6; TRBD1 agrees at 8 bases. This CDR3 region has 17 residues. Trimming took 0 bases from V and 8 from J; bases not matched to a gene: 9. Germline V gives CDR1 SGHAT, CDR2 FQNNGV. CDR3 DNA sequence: TGTGCCAGCAGCTTAGATTACCGGGACAGGTCGGATTCACCCCTCCACTTT. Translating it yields CASSLDYRDRSDSPLHF.

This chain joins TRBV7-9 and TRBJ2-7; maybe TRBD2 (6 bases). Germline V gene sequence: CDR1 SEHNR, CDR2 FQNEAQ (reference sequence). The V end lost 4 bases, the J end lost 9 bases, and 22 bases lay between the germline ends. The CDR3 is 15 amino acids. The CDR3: CASSSWPVGHSGQYF. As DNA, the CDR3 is TGTGCCAGCAGCTCCTGGCCAGTAGGCCATAGCGGGCAGTACTTC.

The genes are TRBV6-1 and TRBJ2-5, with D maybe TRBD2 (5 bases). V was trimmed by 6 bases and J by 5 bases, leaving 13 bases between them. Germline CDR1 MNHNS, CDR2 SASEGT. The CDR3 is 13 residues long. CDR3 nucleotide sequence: TGTGCCAGCAGAGCAGTGGGCGGGGAGACCCAGTACTTC. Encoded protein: CASRAVGGETQYF.

The CDR3 spells CASSPRGQGSYNEKLFF. In DNA, the CDR3 is TGTGCCAGCAGCCCGAGAGGACAGGGATCATATAATGAAAAACTGTTTTTT. The J gene is TRBJ1-4, the V gene TRBV9; 8 bases agree with TRBD1. With 4 bases clipped from V and 4 bases from J, the junction kept 12 bases outside the gene matches. Per the germline V gene, CDR1 is SGDLS and CDR2 is YYNGEE. The CDR3 length is 17 residues.

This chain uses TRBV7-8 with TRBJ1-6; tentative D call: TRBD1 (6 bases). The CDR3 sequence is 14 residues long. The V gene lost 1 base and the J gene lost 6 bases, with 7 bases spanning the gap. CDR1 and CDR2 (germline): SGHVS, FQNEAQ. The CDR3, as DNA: TGTGCCAGCAGCTTAGTGGACAGTAATTCACCCCTCCACTTT. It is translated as CASSLVDSNSPLHF.

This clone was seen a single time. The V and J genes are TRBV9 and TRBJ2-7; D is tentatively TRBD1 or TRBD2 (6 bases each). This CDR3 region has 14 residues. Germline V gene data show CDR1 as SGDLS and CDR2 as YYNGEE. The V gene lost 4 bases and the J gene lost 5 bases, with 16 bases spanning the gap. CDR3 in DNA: TGTGCCAGCAGCTCCATGGGGGGCGCGGACGAGCAGTACTTC. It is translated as CASSSMGGADEQYF. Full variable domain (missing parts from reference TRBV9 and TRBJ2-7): DSGVTQTPKHLITATGQRVTLRCSPRSGDLSVYWYQQSLDQGLQFLIQYYNGEERAKGNILERFSAQQFPDLHSELNLSSLELGDSALYFCASSSMGGADEQYFGPGTRLTVT.

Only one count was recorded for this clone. CDR3 coding DNA: TGTGCCAGTAGTATCGATTCAAGGCAGCCCCAGCATTTT. It yields the protein CASSIDSRQPQHF. This chain connects TRBV19 to TRBJ1-5, with unresolved D. Germline V gene sequence: CDR1 LNHDA, CDR2 SQIVND (reference sequence). The CDR3 spans 13 residues. The ends were cut back, 3 bases at V and 7 bases at J, with 10 bases in the middle.

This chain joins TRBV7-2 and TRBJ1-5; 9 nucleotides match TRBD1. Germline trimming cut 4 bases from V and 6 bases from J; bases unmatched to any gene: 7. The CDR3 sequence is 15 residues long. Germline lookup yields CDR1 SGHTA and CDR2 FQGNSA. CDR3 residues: CASSSQGARGQPQHF. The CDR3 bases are TGTGCCAGCAGCTCACAGGGGGCGAGAGGTCAGCCCCAGCATTTT.